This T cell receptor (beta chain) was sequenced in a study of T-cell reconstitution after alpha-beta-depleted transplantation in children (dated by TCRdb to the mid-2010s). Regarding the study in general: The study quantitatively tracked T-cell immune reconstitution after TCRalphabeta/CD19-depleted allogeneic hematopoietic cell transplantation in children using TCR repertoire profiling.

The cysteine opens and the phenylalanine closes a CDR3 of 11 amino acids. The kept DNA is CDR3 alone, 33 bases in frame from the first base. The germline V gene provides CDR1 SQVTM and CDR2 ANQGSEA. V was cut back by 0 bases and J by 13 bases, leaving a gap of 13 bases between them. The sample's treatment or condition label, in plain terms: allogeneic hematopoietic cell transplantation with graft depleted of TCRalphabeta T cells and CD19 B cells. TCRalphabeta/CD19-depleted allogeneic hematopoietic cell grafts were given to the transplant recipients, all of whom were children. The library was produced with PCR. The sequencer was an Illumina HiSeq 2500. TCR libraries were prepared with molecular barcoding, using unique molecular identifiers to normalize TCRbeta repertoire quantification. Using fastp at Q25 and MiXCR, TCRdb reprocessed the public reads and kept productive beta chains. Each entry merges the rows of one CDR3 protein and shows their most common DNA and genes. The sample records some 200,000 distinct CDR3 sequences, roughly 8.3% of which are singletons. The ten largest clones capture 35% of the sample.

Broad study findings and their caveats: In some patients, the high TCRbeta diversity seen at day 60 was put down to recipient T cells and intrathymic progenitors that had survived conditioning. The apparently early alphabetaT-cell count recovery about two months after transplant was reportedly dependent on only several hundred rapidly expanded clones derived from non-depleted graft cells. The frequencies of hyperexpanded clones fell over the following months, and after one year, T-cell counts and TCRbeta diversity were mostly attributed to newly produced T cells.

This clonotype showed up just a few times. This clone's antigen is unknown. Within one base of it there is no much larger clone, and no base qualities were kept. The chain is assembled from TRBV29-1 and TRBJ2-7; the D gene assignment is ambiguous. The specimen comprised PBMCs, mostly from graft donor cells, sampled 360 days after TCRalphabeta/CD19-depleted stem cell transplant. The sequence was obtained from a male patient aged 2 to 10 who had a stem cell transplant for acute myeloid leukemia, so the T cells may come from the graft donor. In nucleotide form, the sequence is TGCAGCGTTGAAGACCGCTTTCGGAGTTACTTC. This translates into CSVEDRFRSYF.